This T cell receptor beta chain comes out of a study of identical twins. Points on this clonotype: Its target is not known.

Study conclusions and caveats: Cord blood's abundant beta clonotypes had fewer insertions, unlike memory repertoires. There was more out-of-frame TCR alpha sharing in monozygotic twins than models estimated.

Unique molecular identifiers were present on cDNA, and template switching added a universal primer site. TCRdb fed the 5' RACE reads into MiXCR, producing one record per CDR3 protein. This table has 1.5 million or so distinct CDR3 sequences, around a third appearing once. This CDR3 contains 13 residues. The germline V gene has CDR1 MNHEY and CDR2 SMNVEV (reference sequence). The V end was cut by 5 bases, the J end by 11 bases, with 13 bases between. Material for sequencing was cord blood. The V gene is TRBV27, the J gene TRBJ1-6; no clear D. The receptor comes from a newborn girl in good health. CDR3: CASSPRTRPPLHF. The CDR3 bases are TGTGCCAGCAGTCCCCGGACCCGACCACCCCTCCACTTT.